This is a list of T cell receptor beta chains from one sample in a study of T cells after yellow fever vaccination. TCRdb analysed the 5' RACE reads with MiXCR anew, one entry per CDR3 protein. The sample includes 150,000 to 200,000 distinct CDR3 sequences, about a tenth of them seen just once. The sample here was CD8+ T cells sorted from PBMCs, taken 45 days after the yellow fever booster vaccination. The receptors come from a man between 18 and 35 years old who received the YFV17D yellow fever vaccine. Both conserved end residues are part of each CDR3. Fields, in order: clone size, V gene, D gene, J gene, CDR3 protein, CDR3 DNA. D genes are given only for firm matches. The size of a clone is reported for some rows only, either as once, few or many, or as a class for expanded clones.

>-|TRBV4-1|TRBD1|TRBJ2-5
CASSQLTGDETQYF
TGCGCCAGCAGCCAACTGACAGGGGATGAGACCCAGTACTTC
>many|TRBV4-1|-|TRBJ2-6
CASSQDIPGRGANVLTF
TGCGCCAGCAGCCAAGATATCCCAGGGCGTGGGGCCAACGTCCTGACTTTC
>few|TRBV11-2|TRBD2|TRBJ2-1
CASSIRLARDNEQFF
TGTGCCAGCAGCATAAGACTAGCCCGGGACAATGAGCAGTTCTTC
>many|TRBV12-3/TRBV12-4|-|TRBJ1-1
CASSFGGYEAFF
TGTGCCAGCAGTTTTGGTGGCTATGAAGCTTTCTTT
>few|TRBV9|-|TRBJ2-7
CASSVDGPYEQYF
TGTGCCAGCAGCGTAGACGGGCCCTACGAGCAGTACTTC
>-|TRBV7-7|-|TRBJ2-5
CASSLAPRPQETQYF
TGTGCCAGCAGCTTAGCCCCTAGGCCCCAAGAGACCCAGTACTTC
>-|TRBV9|TRBD1|TRBJ2-1
CASSGIARGHNEQFF
TGTGCCAGCAGTGGAATTGCCAGGGGGCACAATGAGCAGTTCTTC
>many|TRBV6-2/TRBV6-3|TRBD1|TRBJ2-3
CASSYGTVADTQYF
TGTGCCAGCAGTTATGGGACAGTGGCAGATACGCAGTATTTT
>-|TRBV6-5|-|TRBJ2-1
CASRQDYNEQFF
TGTGCCAGCAGGCAGGACTACAATGAGCAGTTCTTC
>-|TRBV20-1|-|TRBJ2-7
CSAIRRSSYEQYF
TGCAGTGCCATCCGCAGGAGCTCCTACGAGCAGTACTTC
>few|TRBV6-5|-|TRBJ1-5
CASSNGNQPQHF
TGTGCCAGCAGTAACGGGAATCAGCCCCAGCATTTT